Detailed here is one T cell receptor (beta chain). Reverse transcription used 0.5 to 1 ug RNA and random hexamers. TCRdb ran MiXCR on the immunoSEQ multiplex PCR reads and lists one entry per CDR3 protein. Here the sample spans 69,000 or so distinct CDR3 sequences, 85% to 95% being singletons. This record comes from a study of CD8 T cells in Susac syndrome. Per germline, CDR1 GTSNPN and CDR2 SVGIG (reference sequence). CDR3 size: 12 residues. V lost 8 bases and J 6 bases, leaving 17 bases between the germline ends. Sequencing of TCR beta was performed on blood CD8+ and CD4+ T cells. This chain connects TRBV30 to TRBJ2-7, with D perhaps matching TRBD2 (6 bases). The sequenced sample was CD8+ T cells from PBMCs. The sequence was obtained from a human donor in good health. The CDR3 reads CAREHRGGEQYF. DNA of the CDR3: TGTGCCCGAGAGCACCGGGGAGGCGAGCAGTACTTC.